The entry below gives a single T cell receptor beta chain sequence along with its context. The sample originates from a study of blood T cell repertoires in COVID-19. Study-wide context: COVID-19 samples from acute and convalescent phases originated in the United States, Italy and Spain. PBMCs, B-cell-depleted T cells, or T cells provided the cDNA or gDNA that made up the material.

In the study's own analysis: Scientists estimated how many nucleated cells there were by amplifying reference gene primers. Data came from immunoSEQ multiplex PCR; TCRdb stores just in-frame clones and leaves some out. The D gene and trimming were derived from the DNA, and the V and J assignments and clone size from that table. The table includes about 220,000 clones, 65% to 85% detected once. Germline V gene sequence: CDR1 SGDLS, CDR2 YYNGEE. Trimming took 2 bases from V and 4 from J; bases not matched to a gene: 6. The CDR3 sequence is 15 residues long. This clonotype was sampled from a human donor in a cohort sampled during active COVID-19. Source material: peripheral blood. The J gene is TRBJ2-3, the V gene TRBV9; 8 bases map to TRBD1. The CDR3 DNA is TGTGCCAGCAGCGTGAGACAGGGGCGAGCAGATACGCAGTATTTT. Translated, it gives CASSVRQGRADTQYF.